This TCR beta chain was identified in a study of blood T cell repertoires in COVID-19. The CDR3 runs 14 residues. Trimming removed 3 bases at V and 6 bases at J, with 12 bases between. Looked up from germline, CDR1 is KGHSH and CDR2 is LQKENI. Sequencing used immunoSEQ multiplex PCR; TCRdb keeps in-frame clones, though not all of them. The sample comprises about 200,000 clones, around 84% of which are singletons, and approximately 5% rests with the top ten. The TCR comes from a woman older than 75 with acute or convalescent COVID-19. V usage is TRBV18 and J usage is TRBJ1-5; tentative D call: TRBD1 (5 bases). The material sequenced was peripheral blood. The CDR3 DNA follows: TGTGCCAGCTCACCCCTGGAGGGGATTCAGCCCCAGCATTTT. This gives the protein CASSPLEGIQPQHF. Based on the CDR3 plus reference TRBV18 and TRBJ1-5, the full variable domain is NAGVMQNPRHLVRRRGQEARLRCSPMKGHSHVYWYRQLPEEGLKFMVYLQKENIIDESGMPKERFSAEFPKEGPSILRIQQVVRGDSAAYFCASSPLEGIQPQHFGDGTRLSIL.